This TCR beta chain was sequenced during a study of blood T cell repertoires in COVID-19 (TCRdb year 2020). Broadly, across the study: Samples from collaborators originated in the United States, Italy and Spain and spanned both the acute and convalescent phases of COVID-19. The prospective study material was composed of cDNA or gDNA derived from T cells, B-cell-depleted T cells, or PBMCs. The dataset comprised deeply sampled blood TCRbeta repertoires from subjects exposed to, actively infected with, or recovered from COVID-19. The repertoires were released in a freely available public database intended as a resource for research on the immune response to SARS-CoV-2. Samples came from the ongoing ImmuneRACE study (first 160 participants) plus 1,254 subjects from 6 global collaborators. The sample metadata nearly always contained a de-identified subject ID, COVID-19 status, age in years and sex. Where HLA class I and class II types were available, the types were taken from metadata supplied by the sample provider, not from assay-based typing. What the work shows at the level of the full study, not this receptor alone: The amount of clinical and demographic metadata varied by source and participant and was provided uncurated.

Enrolling through a virtual design, the prospective study's participants ranged in age from roughly 18 to 90 years and lived across approximately 25 United States geographic areas. To assign participants to cohorts, the prospective study relied on clinical history that participants themselves reported in a screening survey and a study questionnaire. A participant counted as exposed if, within 2 weeks of entering the study, that participant had been in contact with someone who had a PCR-confirmed or clinician-diagnosed COVID-19 case. In the prospective study, whole blood, serum and a nasopharyngeal or oropharyngeal swab were collected from each participant by mobile phlebotomists. Additional blood draws and questionnaires over an approximately two-month period could optionally be provided by prospective study participants. Blood samples from the prospective study were shipped frozen or at room temperature prior to DNA extraction.

Points on this clone: This receptor's antigen is unknown. The sample holds no much larger clone one base away, and base qualities are not on file.

TCRbeta CDR3 regions were amplified from genomic DNA by means of the immunoSEQ Assay, a bias-controlled multiplex PCR. Under the source paper's analysis protocol: Nucleated cell counts per sample were estimated from amplification of reference gene primers within the assay. To quantify the absolute abundance of each unique TCRbeta CDR3 rearrangement, sequence reads were collapsed and filtered. For each sample, productive Simpson clonality was calculated as the square root of Simpson's diversity index across productive rearrangements. TCRdb stores this immuneACCESS table with in-frame sequences only. Part of the clones is absent; in the studies checked, under half of the shortfall reflects unresolved V genes, and no reason is known for the rest. V and J calls and clone size are as listed in that table; D and trimming were resolved from the DNA. The sample contains 400,000 to 500,000 clones, approximately 90% of them found a single time. About 1.4% of the sample is taken by the ten largest.

CDR1 SNHLY and CDR2 FYNNEI were looked up in the germline V gene. The CDR3 runs 14 residues from the cysteine to the phenylalanine. Only CDR3 DNA remains: 42 bases, in frame from the first base. Germline trimming amounts to 6 bases on V and 6 bases on J, with 9 as the count of junction bases outside the gene matches. This TCR came from a woman under 30 who had been exposed to COVID-19. The chain is assembled from TRBV2 and TRBJ2-7, with 9 central nucleotides matching TRBD1. Material: PBMCs or T cells enriched from blood (not recorded which). This receptor carries the CDR3 CASRLWDRVSEQYF. The bases are TGTGCCAGCAGATTATGGGACAGGGTATCCGAGCAGTACTTC. When the CDR3 is completed using the reference TRBV2 and TRBJ2-7 genes on either side, the full variable domain is EPEVTQTPSHQVTQMGQEVILRCVPISNHLYFYWYRQILGQKVEFLVSFYNNEISEKSEIFDDQFSVERPDGSNFTLKIRSTKLEDSAMYFCASRLWDRVSEQYFGPGTRLTVT.